Included here is one TCR beta chain sequence, with context. The junction had 15 bases not matched to a gene; V was cut back by 5 bases and J by 8 bases. Germline-derived CDR1 and CDR2 are LNHDA and SQIVND (reference sequence). The CDR3 covers 16 residues. The TCR library protocol was used to attach unique molecular identifiers. These identifiers were attached to individual cDNA molecules. TCRdb re-called the 5' RACE reads through MiXCR, storing one row per CDR3 protein. In the table there are over 30,000 distinct CDR3 sequences, approximately 7.1% of which are singletons. These data are taken from a study of early T cells in non-severe SARS-CoV-2 infection. Whole-study context: Chains were unpaired, as sequencing was done on bulk RNA from unsorted whole blood.

The source material was whole blood, sampled at baseline. The receptor was derived from an adult who was a healthcare worker with PCR-confirmed SARS-CoV-2 infection or an uninfected control (not recorded which). J is TRBJ2-1 and V is TRBV19; TRBD2 aligns across 7 bases. The chain's CDR3 is CASSPRDYDIHDEQFF. The CDR3 DNA sequence: TGTGCCAGTAGTCCTCGGGACTATGATATTCACGATGAGCAGTTCTTC.